These 5 T cell receptor beta chains originate from one sample sequenced in a study of a mutant IDH1 vaccine in newly diagnosed glioma (dated by TCRdb to the early 2020s). These receptors' antigens are unknown. The label giving this sample's time point can be read as: week 35, safety follow-up. A 20-mer mutant IDH1 peptide at 300 micrograms in Montanide made up each vaccine dose, which was injected subcutaneously together with topical imiquimod. The library was produced with the immunoSEQ multiplex PCR assay. This is the immuneACCESS table as TCRdb keeps it, with only in-frame sequences that have V and J called. A part of the clones is gone; compared with another copy, unresolved V genes explain less than half, and the rest is unexplained. Within this sample are about 31,000 clones, with approximately 80% of them counted one time only. Of the sample, about 16% falls within the top ten clones. The sample here was PBMCs, taken from a glioma patient whose treatment included an IDH1 peptide vaccine. These receptors originate from a young man with glioma.

The chain recombines TRBV5-1 with TRBJ2-5; TRBD2 agrees at 10 bases. CDR1 is SGHRS, CDR2 YFSETQ, per germline. The CDR3 runs to 14 residues. V shed 1 base, J shed 4 bases, and the junction held 1 base outside the gene matches. The CDR3 spells CASSLLAGGETQYF. The CDR3 DNA is TGCGCCAGCAGCTTGTTAGCGGGAGGAGAGACCCAGTACTTC. The entire variable domain, with the rest obtained from reference TRBV5-1 and TRBJ2-5, is as follows: KAGVTQTPRYLIKTRGQQVTLSCSPISGHRSVSWYQQTPGQGLQFLFEYFSETQRNKGNFPGRFSGRQFSNSRSEMNVSTLELGDSALYLCASSLLAGGETQYFGPGTRLLVL.

The CDR3 loop reads CASSLRMAGGVDTQYF. For the CDR3, the DNA is TGTGCCAGCAGCCTAAGAATGGCGGGAGGGGTGGATACGCAGTATTTT. The V gene is TRBV27, the J gene TRBJ2-3; 9 bases are a match to TRBD2. J gave up 6 bases and V 6 bases, and 13 bases lay outside the gene matches. Germline values: CDR1 MNHEY, CDR2 SMNVEV (reference sequence). The CDR3 is 16 residues long.

This clone was picked up one time. The chain links TRBV2 to TRBJ2-5; TRBD2 matches at 14 bases. The CDR3 consists of 18 residues. CDR1 SNHLY and CDR2 FYNNEI come from the germline V gene. The V gene end was trimmed by 2 bases and the J gene end by 2 bases; junction bases not matched to a gene: 7. CDR3 DNA sequence: TGTGCCAGCAGTGAATATCACGGACTAGCGGGAGGACAAGAGACCCAGTACTTC. It encodes CASSEYHGLAGGQETQYF.

Only a few counts were recorded for this clone. The chain couples TRBV6-6 to TRBJ1-4; no firm D call. Germline V gives CDR1 MNHNY, CDR2 SVGAGI (reference sequence). Trimming pared 7 bases from V and 5 bases from J, leaving 8 bases between. The CDR3 extends over 12 amino acids. CDR3 loop: CASNTPNEKLFF. Written as DNA, the CDR3 is TGTGCCAGCAATACACCGAATGAAAAACTGTTTTTT.

CDR3 protein: CASSYSHQQQFF. The CDR3 nucleotides read TGTGCCAGCAGTTACTCGCACCAGCAGCAGTTCTTC. J is TRBJ2-1 and V is TRBV6-5; D not resolved. Trimming removed 0 bases at V and 11 bases at J, with 8 bases between. The V gene's germline CDR1 is MNHEY and CDR2 SVGAGI. The CDR3 sequence is 12 residues long.